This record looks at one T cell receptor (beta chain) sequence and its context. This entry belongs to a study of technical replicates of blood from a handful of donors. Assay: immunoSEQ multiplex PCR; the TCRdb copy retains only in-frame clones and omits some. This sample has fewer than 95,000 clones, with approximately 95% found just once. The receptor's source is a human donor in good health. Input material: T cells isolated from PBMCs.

CDR3 nucleotides: TGTGCCACCAGCAGACTTCGCCTAGGCCAAGAGACCCAGTACTTC. Translation: CATSRLRLGQETQYF. The gene calls are TRBV15 and TRBJ2-5, with D unresolved. CDR3 size: 15 residues. CDR1 and CDR2 from the germline V gene are LNHNV and YYDKDF (reference sequence). Trimming took off 2 bases at V and 1 base at J, with 11 bases between the two ends.